Below are 11 T cell receptor beta chains sequenced from a single sample in a study of OX40 agonist ivuxolimab in advanced cancers. The protocol was immunoSEQ multiplex PCR, while the TCRdb copy is restricted to in-frame clones and leaves out a portion. Counted here are under 25,000 clones, roughly 82% occurring once; the ten biggest clones make up approximately 3.1%. The input for sequencing was CD4+ or CD8+ T cells sorted from blood, taken in a trial of the OX40 agonist ivuxolimab. The source of these receptors is an adult with an advanced solid tumor such as melanoma, head and neck, liver or kidney cancer.

The V gene is TRBV6-6, the J gene TRBJ1-2; no definite D call. The CDR3 consists of 13 residues. V shed 2 bases and J shed 6 bases, with 10 bases lying between them. CDR1 and CDR2 (germline): MNHNY, SVGAGI (reference sequence). The CDR3, as DNA: TGTGCCAGCAGTTACCTGTATCCCGATGGCTACACCTTC. It is translated as CASSYLYPDGYTF.

The CDR3 sequence is CASSAGSYSGEQFF. CDR3 coding DNA: TGCGCCAGCAGCGCTGGATCCTACTCCGGCGAGCAGTTCTTC. The rearrangement links TRBV5-1 to TRBJ2-1; D remains ambiguous. The CDR3 covers 14 residues. Trimming removed 4 bases at V and 10 bases at J, with 18 bases between. Germline V gives CDR1 SGHRS, CDR2 YFSETQ.

This chain joins TRBV18 and TRBJ2-4; TRBD2 agrees at 12 bases. CDR3 length equals 17 residues. V shed 2 bases and J 7 bases; nucleotides not matched to a gene: 9. Germline assignment: CDR1 KGHSH and CDR2 LQKENI. The CDR3 here is CASSPVVLAGGLNIQYF. In DNA form, the CDR3 reads TGTGCCAGCTCACCAGTTGTACTAGCGGGGGGTTTGAACATTCAGTACTTC.

The chain is built from TRBV5-1 and TRBJ2-1; the match to TRBD2 covers 10 bases. V was clipped by 5 bases and J by 2 bases; unmatched bases: 4. The CDR3 contains 15 residues. In germline, CDR1 is SGHRS, CDR2 YFSETQ. The CDR3 spells CASRPSGGAYNEQFF. CDR3 coding DNA: TGCGCCAGCAGACCTAGCGGGGGAGCCTACAATGAGCAGTTCTTC.

The CDR3 is CASSSSFNEKLFF. The CDR3 nucleotides are TGTGCCAGCAGCTCCTCATTCAATGAAAAACTGTTTTTT. The chain recombines TRBV9 with TRBJ1-4; D is ambiguous. Germline V gives CDR1 SGDLS, CDR2 YYNGEE. The CDR3 is 13 amino acids. With 4 bases removed from V and 5 bases from J, the gap between germline ends came to 9 bases.

This rearrangement joins TRBV11-2 to TRBJ1-1; 8 bases align to TRBD1. The CDR3 is 15 amino acids. Trimming cost V 5 bases and J 2 bases; bases outside gene matches: 7. The germline gives CDR1 SGHAT, CDR2 FQNNGV. CDR3 loop: CASSTWTGQNTEAFF. DNA of the CDR3: TGTGCCAGCAGCACCTGGACAGGGCAAAACACTGAAGCTTTCTTT.

This sequence joins TRBV7-2 and TRBJ1-2; D gene uncertain. The CDR3 loop spans 13 amino acids. Per the germline V gene, CDR1 is SGHTA and CDR2 is FQGNSA. Trimming removed 4 bases at V and 4 bases at J, with 10 bases between. Written as DNA, the CDR3 is TGTGCCAGCAGCTCACGGGTGGGCTATGGCTACACCTTC. It encodes CASSSRVGYGYTF.

This clone was seen just once. V usage is TRBV11-2 and J usage is TRBJ1-6; D uncertain. The ends were cut back, 1 base at V and 9 bases at J, with 7 bases in the middle. Germline V gene lookup returns CDR1 SGHAT and CDR2 FQNNGV. CDR3 length: 13 residues. CDR3: CASSLVEGSPLHF. In DNA, the CDR3 is TGTGCCAGCAGCTTAGTAGAGGGTTCACCCCTCCACTTT. Full variable domain (remainder filled in from reference TRBV11-2 and TRBJ1-6): EAGVAQSPRYKIIEKRQSVAFWCNPISGHATLYWYQQILGQGPKLLIQFQNNGVVDDSQLPKDRFSAERLKGVDSTLKIQPAKLEDSAVYLCASSLVEGSPLHFGNGTRLTVT.

The chain links TRBV5-1 to TRBJ2-1; 8 nucleotides line up with TRBD2. The CDR3 has 15 amino acids. Losses at the gene ends were 3 bases for V and 6 bases for J; bases not matched to a gene: 8. From germline, CDR1 is SGHRS and CDR2 YFSETQ. CDR3: CASSSTSGRRNEQFF. The CDR3 DNA follows: TGCGCCAGCAGCTCTACTAGCGGTCGCCGCAATGAGCAGTTCTTC.

The chain joins TRBV7-2 to TRBJ2-7, with D possibly matching TRBD2 (5 bases). Germline lookup yields CDR1 SGHTA and CDR2 FQGNSA. Trimming pared 5 bases from V and 1 base from J, leaving 12 bases between. The CDR3 is 14 residues long. CDR3 DNA sequence: TGTGCCAGCAGCCCCCGGCGGGCTTCCTACGAGCAGTACTTC. Its translation is CASSPRRASYEQYF.

This clone came up once. The gene calls are TRBV27 and TRBJ1-6; D might be TRBD1 (6 bases). Germline assignment: CDR1 MNHEY and CDR2 SMNVEV (reference sequence). This CDR3 has 15 residues. The V and J ends lost 7 bases and 8 bases respectively, with 18 bases between them. CDR3 in amino acids: CASKGLEGGDSPLHF. CDR3 DNA sequence: TGTGCCAGCAAAGGTTTGGAGGGGGGAGATTCACCCCTCCACTTT.